This T cell receptor (beta chain) was recorded in a study of T cell responses to AZD1222 COVID-19 vaccine. Points from the study as a whole: There were repertoire samples only from the period after the peak T cell response. Among spike-specific TCRs, nearly half reportedly target unmutated variant regions. With dominance at 160-218 and 743-854, vaccine-associated CD4 TCRs spanned spike. Females made up more of the donors, who were largely white British, and clonal diversity may have come out too low.

The V gene's germline CDR1 is LNHDA and CDR2 SQIVND (reference sequence). The CDR3 spans 17 residues. Trimming shortened V by 1 base and J by 0 bases, and 12 bases separated the two germline ends. Some clones are missing from TCRdb's copy, which holds only in-frame ones; the method was immunoSEQ multiplex PCR. Among almost 80,000 clones listed, approximately 86% were seen once. In the case of this clone: Its antigen is still unknown.

The clonotype originates from an adult in good health. The input for sequencing was peripheral blood, taken on day 0 of AZD1222 vaccination. The V call is TRBV19, the J call TRBJ1-4, with D possibly TRBD1 on 5 matching bases. Here the CDR3 DNA reads TGTGCCAGTAGTATAGGACAGTACTACGCAACTAATGAAAAACTGTTTTTT. This sequence encodes CASSIGQYYATNEKLFF. Full variable domain (rest looked up from reference TRBV19 and TRBJ1-4): DGGITQSPKYLFRKEGQNVTLSCEQNLNHDAMYWYRQDPGQGLRLIYYSQIVNDFQKGDIAEGYSVSREKKESFPLTVTSAQKNPTAFYLCASSIGQYYATNEKLFFGSGTQLSVL.